This section outlines one T cell receptor beta chain sequence together with its context. The CDR3 has 18 residues. V dropped 5 bases and J dropped 5; count of bases not matched to a gene: 18. Germline assignment: CDR1 SGDLS and CDR2 YYNGEE. The data belong to a study of graft-versus-host responses after intestinal transplantation. Study-level background: Multivisceral, liver-intestinal, or isolated intestinal transplants were performed in recipients.

Repertoires were generated with immunoSEQ multiplex PCR, while TCRdb's copy carries only in-frame clones and drops some. This sample has some 70,000 clones, with around nine tenths found just once. The clonotype comes from a human patient who received an intestinal transplant, so some T cells may come from the graft donor. The chain uses TRBV9 and TRBJ2-2, with TRBD1 matching 7 bases. The specimen was bone marrow, collected 700 to 850 days after intestinal transplantation. The CDR3 loop is CASRPSAQGVRQTGELFF. The CDR3, as DNA: TGTGCCAGCAGACCCTCTGCCCAGGGGGTACGTCAAACCGGGGAGCTGTTTTTT.